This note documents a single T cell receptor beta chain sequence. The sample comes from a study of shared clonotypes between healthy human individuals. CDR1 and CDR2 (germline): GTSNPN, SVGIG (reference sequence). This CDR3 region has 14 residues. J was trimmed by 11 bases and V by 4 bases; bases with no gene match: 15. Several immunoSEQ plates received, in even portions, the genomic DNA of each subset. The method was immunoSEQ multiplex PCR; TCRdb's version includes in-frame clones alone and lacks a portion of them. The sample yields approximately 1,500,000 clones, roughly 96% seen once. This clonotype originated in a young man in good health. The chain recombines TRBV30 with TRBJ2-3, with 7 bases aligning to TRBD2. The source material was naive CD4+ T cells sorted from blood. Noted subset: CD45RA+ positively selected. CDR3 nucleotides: TGTGCCTGGACCGGGACGGCCCCGGGACTAAGGCAGTATTTT. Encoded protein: CAWTGTAPGLRQYF.